This T cell receptor (beta chain) is from a study of vaccination and CD4 T cells after COVID-19. On the study more broadly: Overlapping peptides of the spike proteins of SARS-CoV-2, HCoV-NL63, HCoV-OC43 and HCoV-229E were used for cell stimulation.

On this clonotype: What it binds is unknown.

This sample's treatment: roughly ten-day PBMC culture with coronavirus spike peptide pools or control peptides (ViraFEST assay). Each well held over 1.5 million PBMCs in IL-2 (about 9.3 IU/ml) medium with 10 ug/ml peptide pools. With the Oncomine TCR Beta short-read assay, DNA from cultured CD4+ T cells was sequenced. TCRdb processed the PCR reads anew with MiXCR; each CDR3 protein has one entry. The table shows 10,000 to 12,000 distinct CDR3 sequences, with just under 75% occurring only once. The CDR3 sequence is 12 residues long. Trimming took 4 bases from V and 3 from J, leaving 7 bases between them. CDR1 is LNHDA, CDR2 SQIVND, per germline (reference sequence). Study-wide results and caveats: A median of 86.3% of reactive clones, in convalescent patients, became evident only post-vaccination.

V usage is TRBV19 and J usage is TRBJ2-7, with D perhaps TRBD1 or TRBD2 (5 bases each). This sequence originates from a human donor who had recovered from COVID-19. The sample taken for sequencing was CD4+ T cells from blood, cultured in vitro. The CDR3 DNA follows: TGTGCCAGTAGTAGGGACCTCTACGAGCAGTACTTC. Its translation: CASSRDLYEQYF.